This T cell receptor beta chain was identified in a study of cytomegalovirus exposure and HLA in healthy donors. On this clone itself: Antigen unknown.

Germline CDR1 and CDR2: MDHEN and SYDVKM. There are 14 residues in the CDR3. V gave up 3 bases and J gave up 6 bases, with 15 bases separating them. Vbeta (60) and Jbeta (13) primers were used in the PCR. The method was immunoSEQ multiplex PCR; TCRdb's version includes in-frame clones alone and lacks a portion of them. The table includes fewer than 200,000 clones, approximately 86% detected once. Broader study findings: Several of the most significant clusters appeared, in a later analysis, to be linked to common viral pathogens.

Sequencing used PBMCs. The V gene is TRBV28, the J gene TRBJ2-7, with D possibly being TRBD1 (5 bases). This sequence originates from a boy aged 2 to 10 in good health and CMV-seronegative. The CDR3 here is CASSFFGASGEQYF. CDR3 DNA: TGTGCCAGCAGTTTCTTTGGGGCAAGTGGCGAGCAGTACTTC.